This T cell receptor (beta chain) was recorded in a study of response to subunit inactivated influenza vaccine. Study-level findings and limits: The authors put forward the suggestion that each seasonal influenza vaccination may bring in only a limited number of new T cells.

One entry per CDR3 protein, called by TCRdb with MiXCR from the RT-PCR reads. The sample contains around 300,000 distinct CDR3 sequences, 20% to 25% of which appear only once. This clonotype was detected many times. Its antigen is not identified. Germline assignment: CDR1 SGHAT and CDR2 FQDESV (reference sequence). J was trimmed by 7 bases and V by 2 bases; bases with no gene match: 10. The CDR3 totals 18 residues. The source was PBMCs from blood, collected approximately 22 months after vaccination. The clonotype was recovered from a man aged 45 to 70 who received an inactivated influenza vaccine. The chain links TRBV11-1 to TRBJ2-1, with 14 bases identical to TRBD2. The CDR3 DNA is TGTGCCAGCAGCTTACCCCCAAGACTAGCGGGAGGGAAAAATGAGCAGTTCTTC. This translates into CASSLPPRLAGGKNEQFF.